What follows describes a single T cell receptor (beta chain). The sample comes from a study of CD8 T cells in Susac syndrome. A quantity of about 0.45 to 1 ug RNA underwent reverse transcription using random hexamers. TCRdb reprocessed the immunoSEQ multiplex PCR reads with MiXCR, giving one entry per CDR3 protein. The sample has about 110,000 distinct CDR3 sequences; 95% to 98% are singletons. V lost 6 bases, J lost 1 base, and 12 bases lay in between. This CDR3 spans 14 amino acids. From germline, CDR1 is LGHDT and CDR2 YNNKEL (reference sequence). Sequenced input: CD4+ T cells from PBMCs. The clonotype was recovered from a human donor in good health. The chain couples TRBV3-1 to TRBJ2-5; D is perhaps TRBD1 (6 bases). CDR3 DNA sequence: TGTGCCAGCAGGCACAGGGACACCCAAGAGACCCAGTACTTC. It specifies CASRHRDTQETQYF.